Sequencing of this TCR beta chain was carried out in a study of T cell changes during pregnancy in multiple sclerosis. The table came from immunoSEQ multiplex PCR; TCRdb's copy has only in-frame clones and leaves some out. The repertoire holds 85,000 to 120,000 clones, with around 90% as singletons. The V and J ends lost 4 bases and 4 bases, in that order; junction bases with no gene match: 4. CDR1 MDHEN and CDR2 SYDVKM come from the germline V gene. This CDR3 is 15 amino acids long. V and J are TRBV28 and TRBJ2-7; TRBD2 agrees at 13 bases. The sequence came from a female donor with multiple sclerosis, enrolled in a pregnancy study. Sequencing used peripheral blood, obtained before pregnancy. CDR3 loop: CASSSPGLAGYEQYF. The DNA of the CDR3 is TGTGCCAGCAGTTCTCCGGGACTAGCGGGATACGAGCAGTACTTC.